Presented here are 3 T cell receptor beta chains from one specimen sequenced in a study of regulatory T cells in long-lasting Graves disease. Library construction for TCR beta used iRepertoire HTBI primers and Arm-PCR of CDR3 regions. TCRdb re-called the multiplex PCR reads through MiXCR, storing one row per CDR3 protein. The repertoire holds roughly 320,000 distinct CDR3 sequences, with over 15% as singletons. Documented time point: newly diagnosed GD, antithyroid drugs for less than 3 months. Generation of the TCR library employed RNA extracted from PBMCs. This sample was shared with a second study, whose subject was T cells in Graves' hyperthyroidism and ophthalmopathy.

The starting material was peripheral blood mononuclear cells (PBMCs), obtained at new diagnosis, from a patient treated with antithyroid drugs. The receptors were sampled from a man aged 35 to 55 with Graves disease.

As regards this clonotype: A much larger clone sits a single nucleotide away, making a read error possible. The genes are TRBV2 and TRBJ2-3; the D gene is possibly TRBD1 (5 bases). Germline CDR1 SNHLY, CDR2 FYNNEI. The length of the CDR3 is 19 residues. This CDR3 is CASSPHPLSRLRATGTQYF. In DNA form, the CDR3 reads TGTGCCAGCAGTCCCCACCCGTTGTCCAGGCTCCGGGCCACAGGTACGCAGTATTTT.

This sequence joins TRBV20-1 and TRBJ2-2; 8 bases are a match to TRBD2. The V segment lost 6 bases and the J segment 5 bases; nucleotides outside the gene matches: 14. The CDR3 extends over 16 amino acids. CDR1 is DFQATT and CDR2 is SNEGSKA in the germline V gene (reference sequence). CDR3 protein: CSATGRRGAGTGELFF. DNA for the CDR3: TGCAGTGCAACCGGGAGGCGGGGGGCAGGGACCGGGGAGCTGTTTTTT.

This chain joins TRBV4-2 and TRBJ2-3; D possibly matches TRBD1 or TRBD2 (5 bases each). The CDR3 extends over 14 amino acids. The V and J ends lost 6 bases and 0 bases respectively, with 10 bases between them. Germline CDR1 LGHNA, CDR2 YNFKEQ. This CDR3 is CASRVRDSTDTQYF. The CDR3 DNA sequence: TGTGCCAGCAGGGTACGGGACAGCACAGATACGCAGTATTTT.